This TCR beta chain is drawn from a study of response to subunit inactivated influenza vaccine. Study conclusions and caveats: It was the authors' suggestion that each seasonal influenza vaccination recruits few new T cells.

In its sample, this clonotype was seen a few times. Its target is unknown. From the RT-PCR reads, TCRdb called clonotypes with MiXCR, one entry per CDR3 protein. The data hold about 700,000 distinct CDR3 sequences, with 12% to 15% observed a single time. The source was PBMCs from blood, collected roughly 15 days before vaccination. The receptor's source is a man between 50 and 59 years old who received an inactivated influenza vaccine.

CDR3 nucleotide sequence: TGCAGTGCTAGATCAACCGGGACAGGCTACGAGCAGTACTTC. Its protein is CSARSTGTGYEQYF. J is TRBJ2-7 and V is TRBV20-1, with TRBD1 matching over 8 bases. CDR3 length: 14 residues. The germline V gene encodes CDR1 DFQATT and CDR2 SNEGSKA (reference sequence). Trimming took 2 bases from V and 3 from J; bases not matched to a gene: 6.